This T cell receptor (beta chain) was observed in a study of pediatric ulcerative colitis. Sequencing used immunoSEQ multiplex PCR; TCRdb keeps in-frame clones, though not all of them. The sample records tens of thousands of clones, roughly 71% being singletons. The rectum was sampled with one to two pinch biopsies at colonoscopy. Trimming left V 6 bases short and J 1 base short, with 16 bases between. Germline V gene data show CDR1 as WSHSY and CDR2 as SAAADI. The CDR3 is 16 amino acids. This sequence originates from a boy aged 5 to 17 with severe ulcerative colitis. The specimen sequenced was gut tissue. The chain joins TRBV10-2 to TRBJ2-1; a possible D gene is TRBD2 (5 bases). The CDR3 DNA reads as TGCGCCAGCAGGGGAAATGAAGGGAGTTCCTACAATGAGCAGTTCTTC. Protein sequence: CASRGNEGSSYNEQFF.